Below, one T cell receptor (beta chain) is given with its context. In this sample, this clonotype turned up many times. No antigen is known for it. No qualities accompany the bases; no much larger clone lies one base away. The sample originates from a study (dated by TCRdb to between 2014 and 2016). Regarding the research as a whole: The study examined whether tumor-infiltrating Tregs in breast cancer are drawn from blood Tregs or arise in situ by conversion from other CD4+ T cell subsets.

Naive CD4+ T cells were purified with the Miltenyi Naive CD4+ T Cell Isolation kit, with Tregs depleted using CD25 microbeads. Tregs, naive and memory CD4+ T cells from tumor, blood and ipsilateral draining lymph nodes of a few breast cancer patients underwent full-length TCR alpha and beta sequencing. Tumor tissue and lymph nodes from ipsilateral axillary dissection were perfused with PBS, minced and digested with collagenase I and hyaluronidase. FACS confirmed that the sorted cell populations were more than 90% pure. Study-wide conclusions, independent of this receptor: The greatest overlap of tumor-infiltrating Treg TCR alpha and beta sequences was with tumor naive CD4+ T cells, followed next by blood naive CD4+ T cells. Rather than covering whole repertoires, validation in the larger cohort was restricted to a single TCR beta V-J rearrangement. Tumor memory CD4+ T cell TCR gene usage clustered with blood and lymph node memory CD4+ cells and lymph node naive CD4+ cells.

Full-length TCR variable regions were amplified by 5' RACE PCR with constant-region reverse primers, followed by semi-nested PCR with Nested Universal Primer A. The ReliaPrep RNA Cell Miniprep System was used to extract total RNA, which was then reverse transcribed into 5'RACE-ready cDNA with the SMARTer RACE 5'/3' Kit. Multiplex adaptors were used to barcode the full-length TCR alpha and beta libraries, which were then sequenced on an Illumina MiSeq. The study's own analysis went as follows. For each of nine subset-tissue groups, sequencing data from the five patients were combined, and the groups were compared by unsupervised clustering of TCR gene usage. Repertoire similarity was calculated with the Morisita-Horn index, weighting shared sequences by their contribution to each repertoire. TCRdb applied fastp at Q25 and MiXCR to the public reads, then kept only in-frame beta chains. CDR3 protein duplicates are merged, each entry listing the most common genes and DNA. Clone size and V and J calls follow TCRdb, not the original study. In all, the sample holds 20,000 to 25,000 distinct CDR3 sequences, and 30% of those were seen once. The ten largest clones represent around 2.2% of the sample.

The TCR comes from a female donor with breast cancer. The sequenced material came from tumor-infiltrating naive CD4+ T cells sorted from the breast tumor. This specimen's cell subset or site label, per the study, means: naive CD4+ T cells, CD4+CD45RA+CD25-.

The CDR3 reads as follows: CASSSSTGVADTQYF. The nucleotide sequence is given as TGTGCCAGCAGCTCAAGTACAGGGGTTGCAGATACGCAGTATTTT. The receptor chain draws on TRBV7-8 and TRBJ2-3; the junction holds 7 bases that match TRBD1. Based on the germline V gene, the CDR1 and CDR2 sequences are SGHVS and FQNEAQ. CDR3 length: 15 amino acids, cysteine to phenylalanine. Of all the DNA, just the CDR3 is kept, 45 bases in frame from base 1. Trimming accounts for 4 bases at V and 4 bases at J, while the number of junction bases matched to no gene is 8.